Each of the 21 T cell receptor beta chains below was sequenced from the same sample in a study of T cell responses to AZD1222 COVID-19 vaccine. Measured with immunoSEQ multiplex PCR; TCRdb has only the in-frame clones, and not every one. Of about 170,000 clones in the sample, 87% were seen once. The sequences come from peripheral blood, collected on day 0 of AZD1222 vaccination. The source of these receptors is an adult in good health.

This clone showed up just once. V is TRBV5-1 and J is TRBJ2-1, with TRBD2 identical over 7 bases. CDR3 size: 15 residues. The ends lost 3 bases at V and 2 bases at J; junction bases unmatched: 5. Germline CDR1 and CDR2: SGHRS and YFSETQ. The CDR3 here is CASSWGAGPYNEQFF. CDR3 nucleotides: TGCGCCAGCAGCTGGGGAGCGGGACCCTACAATGAGCAGTTCTTC.

The chain couples TRBV9 to TRBJ2-5; possible D gene TRBD2, 5 bases. Trimming pared 0 bases from V and 5 bases from J, leaving 11 bases between. Germline V CDR1 and CDR2: SGDLS, YYNGEE. This CDR3 spans 14 amino acids. Here the CDR3 reads CASSVVEGGETQYF. CDR3 nucleotides: TGTGCCAGCAGCGTAGTTGAGGGTGGCGAGACCCAGTACTTC.

The V gene is TRBV6-1, the J gene TRBJ2-1; TRBD2 is a possible D gene (6 bases). Trimming pared 4 bases from V and 0 bases from J, leaving 13 bases between. The CDR3 consists of 16 residues. Looked up from germline, CDR1 is MNHNS and CDR2 is SASEGT. CDR3 region: CASSAERVGSYNEQFF. The CDR3 DNA follows: TGTGCCAGCAGTGCTGAGCGGGTAGGCTCCTACAATGAGCAGTTCTTC.

V is TRBV10-3 and J is TRBJ2-7, with TRBD1 identical over 9 bases. Looked up from germline, CDR1 is ENHRY and CDR2 is SYGVKD. The CDR3 totals 14 residues. Unmatched junction bases numbered 5, after V lost 6 bases and J lost 2 bases. This chain's CDR3 is CAIRGTGRTYEQYF. CDR3 DNA sequence: TGTGCCATCAGGGGGACAGGGAGGACCTACGAGCAGTACTTC.

The chain is built from TRBV5-4 and TRBJ2-3, with 7 bases aligning to TRBD2. The CDR3 runs to 14 residues. Trimming cost V 4 bases and J 2 bases; bases outside gene matches: 4. Germline V CDR1 and CDR2: SGHNT, YYREEE (reference sequence). The CDR3 spells CASSISGNTDTQYF. CDR3 DNA: TGTGCCAGCAGCATAAGCGGGAACACAGATACGCAGTATTTT.

The sample holds one count of this clone. This chain links TRBV5-6 with TRBJ2-6; D not resolved. V dropped 0 bases and J dropped 4 bases, with 8 bases sitting between them. CDR3 size: 15 residues. Germline CDR1 is SGHDT and CDR2 is YYEEEE. CDR3 bases: TGTGCCAGCAGCTTGGGGCGGACCGGGGCCAACGTCCTGACTTTC. Its protein product is CASSLGRTGANVLTF.

The chain combines TRBV7-2 with TRBJ1-5, with a tentative D call TRBD1 (5 bases). Germline-derived CDR1 and CDR2 are SGHTA and FQGNSA. There are 14 residues in the CDR3. The V gene lost 4 bases and the J gene lost 3 bases, with 10 bases spanning the gap. Here the CDR3 reads CASSSRQSNQPQHF. For the CDR3, the DNA is TGTGCCAGCAGCTCCAGACAGTCCAATCAGCCCCAGCATTTT.

CDR3 DNA sequence: TGCGCCAGCAGCCAAGAAAACAGTTATTCACCCCTCCACTTT. This gives the protein CASSQENSYSPLHF. J is TRBJ1-6 and V is TRBV4-1; D remains ambiguous. The V and J ends lost 0 bases and 8 bases respectively, with 8 bases between them. From germline, CDR1 is MGHRA and CDR2 YSYEKL. The CDR3 is 14 amino acids.

The chain recombines TRBV3-1 (or the pseudogene TRBV3-2) with TRBJ1-1; perhaps TRBD1 as D (5 bases). Trimming stripped 1 base from V and 0 bases from J, with 6 bases between. The CDR3 covers 14 residues. Germline V CDR1 and CDR2: LGHDT, YNNKEL (reference sequence). CDR3 bases: TGTGCCAGCAGCCAAGGACAGATGAACACTGAAGCTTTCTTT. As protein: CASSQGQMNTEAFF.

This clone showed up just a few times. This sequence joins TRBV6-2 or TRBV6-3 and TRBJ1-1; D uncertain. Between the trimmed V and J ends, which lost 2 bases and 4 bases, there was a span of 8 bases. The CDR3 runs to 13 residues. Germline V gene lookup returns CDR1 MNHEY and CDR2 SVGEGT. CDR3 bases: TGTGCCAGCAGTTACGGCCGGAGCACTGAAGCTTTCTTT. Translation: CASSYGRSTEAFF.

V usage is TRBV19 and J usage is TRBJ1-3, with 9 bases lining up with TRBD1. The CDR3 extends over 14 amino acids. Germline V gives CDR1 LNHDA, CDR2 SQIVND (reference sequence). J lost 2 bases, V lost 4 bases, and 0 bases had no gene match. The CDR3 reads CASSNRGPGNTIYF. The DNA for the CDR3 is TGTGCCAGTAGTAACAGGGGGCCTGGAAACACCATATATTTT.

This clone is a singleton in its sample. CDR3 residues: CSASRDLFAFF. Written as DNA, the CDR3 is TGCAGTGCTAGTAGGGACCTCTTCGCTTTCTTT. V gene TRBV20-1 combines with J gene TRBJ1-1; D is perhaps TRBD1 (5 bases). The V gene's germline CDR1 is DFQATT and CDR2 SNEGSKA (reference sequence). CDR3 length: 11 amino acids. V lost 3 bases and J 11 bases, leaving 13 bases between the germline ends.

V is TRBV7-2 and J is TRBJ1-6; the D gene is possibly TRBD1 (6 bases). V gave up 5 bases and J gave up 7 bases, with 12 bases separating them. The CDR3 consists of 14 residues. CDR1 SGHTA and CDR2 FQGNSA come from the germline V gene. CDR3 sequence reads: CASSAQGTNSPLHF. CDR3 sequence (DNA): TGTGCCAGCAGCGCCCAGGGGACCAATTCACCCCTCCACTTT.

This CDR3 is CASRQGGTEAFF. The CDR3 DNA follows: TGTGCCAGCAGACAGGGAGGGACTGAAGCTTTCTTT. The V gene is TRBV27, the J gene TRBJ1-1, with D possibly TRBD1 on 6 matching bases. The germline gives CDR1 MNHEY, CDR2 SMNVEV (reference sequence). Trimming took 6 bases from V and 5 from J, leaving 10 bases between them. The CDR3 covers 12 residues.

The gene calls are TRBV5-4 and TRBJ1-4; 12 nucleotides agree with TRBD1. CDR1 SGHNT and CDR2 YYREEE come from the germline V gene (reference sequence). J lost 8 bases, V lost 4 bases, and 3 bases had no gene match. The CDR3 is 14 amino acids. The CDR3 loop reads CASSQGQGAEKLFF. The CDR3 region has the DNA TGTGCCAGCAGCCAGGGACAGGGGGCAGAAAAACTGTTTTTT.

The chain carries TRBV30 and TRBJ1-3; D is unresolved. There are 13 residues in the CDR3. The germline V and J ends were trimmed by 2 bases and 1 base, with 6 bases remaining between them. Germline V gene data show CDR1 as GTSNPN and CDR2 as SVGIG (reference sequence). This chain's CDR3 is CAWSRASGNTIYF. CDR3 nucleotides: TGTGCCTGGAGTAGGGCGTCTGGAAACACCATATATTTT.

V is TRBV27 and J is TRBJ1-2; 7 nucleotides align to TRBD1. The V gene end was trimmed by 2 bases and the J gene end by 6 bases; junction bases not matched to a gene: 12. Germline CDR1 MNHEY, CDR2 SMNVEV (reference sequence). The CDR3 is 16 residues long. Here the CDR3 DNA reads TGTGCCAGCAGTTTAAGCACACGTAGGGGGCGCGATGGCTACACCTTC. Translation gives CASSLSTRRGRDGYTF.

The rearrangement joins TRBV5-6 to TRBJ1-2; 9 nucleotides match TRBD1. The V gene's germline CDR1 is SGHDT and CDR2 YYEEEE. Trimming took 5 bases from V and 4 from J; bases not matched to a gene: 9. This CDR3 contains 15 residues. The CDR3 sequence: CASRQYGTGPYGYTF. The CDR3 nucleotides read TGTGCCAGCAGACAATACGGGACAGGGCCCTATGGCTACACCTTC. Using reference TRBV5-6 and TRBJ1-2 for the parts outside the CDR3, the full variable domain is DAGVTQSPTHLIKTRGQQVTLRCSPKSGHDTVSWYQQALGQGPQFIFQYYEEEERQRGNFPDRFSGHQFPNYSSELNVNALLLGDSALYLCASRQYGTGPYGYTFGSGTRLTVV.

The genes are TRBV19 and TRBJ1-5, with D perhaps matching TRBD1 (6 bases). In germline, CDR1 is LNHDA, CDR2 SQIVND (reference sequence). The CDR3 covers 16 residues. V dropped 6 bases and J dropped 4 bases, with 19 bases sitting between them. CDR3 coding DNA: TGTGCCAGTAGGCCGCCGTTCGGGGGGGCAAATCAGCCCCAGCATTTT. Its translation: CASRPPFGGANQPQHF.

V usage is TRBV7-3 and J usage is TRBJ2-6; D call uncertain. CDR3 size: 16 residues. Germline V gene sequence: CDR1 SGHTA, CDR2 FQGTGA. V gave up 2 bases and J gave up 1 base, with 9 bases separating them. CDR3 DNA: TGTGCCAGCAGCTTACTGGCCGGGTCTGGGGCCAACGTCCTGACTTTC. Translating it yields CASSLLAGSGANVLTF.

The rearrangement links TRBV6-5 to TRBJ1-2; 9 bases match TRBD1. V lost 6 bases to trimming and J lost 7 bases; unmatched junction nucleotides: 12. Germline CDR1 MNHEY, CDR2 SVGAGI. The CDR3 extends over 15 amino acids. This CDR3 is CASSLSLTGGSGYTF. For the CDR3, the DNA is TGTGCCAGCAGCCTATCCCTCACAGGGGGCAGTGGCTACACCTTC.